This TCR beta chain appears in the sequencing data of a study of cytomegalovirus exposure and HLA in healthy donors. A word on this clone: Its antigen remains unknown.

Broader study findings: In a later analysis, roughly 17,000 TCR beta sequences were associated with HLA alleles at 0.05 false discovery rate. In vitro data verified a few CMV-associated chains as specific for CMV antigens.

With 60 Vbeta and 13 Jbeta primers, the PCR was carried out. Using immunoSEQ multiplex PCR, the repertoire was profiled, and TCRdb retains in-frame clones only, with some absent. Of 190,000 or so clones in the sample, about 80% are singletons; the top ten hold around 0.69%. V lost 5 bases, J lost 6 bases, and 13 bases stayed unmatched. Germline CDR1 and CDR2: LNHDA and SQIVND (reference sequence). This CDR3 comprises 15 residues. The chain couples TRBV19 to TRBJ2-7; TRBD2 agrees at 7 bases. Sequencing was carried out using PBMCs. The clonotype was recovered from a boy aged 5-17 years in good health and CMV-seronegative. The CDR3: CASSVAGLPNAEQYF. CDR3 sequence (DNA): TGTGCCAGTAGTGTTGCGGGACTACCTAACGCCGAGCAGTACTTC. Based on the CDR3 plus reference TRBV19 and TRBJ2-7, the full variable domain is DGGITQSPKYLFRKEGQNVTLSCEQNLNHDAMYWYRQDPGQGLRLIYYSQIVNDFQKGDIAEGYSVSREKKESFPLTVTSAQKNPTAFYLCASSVAGLPNAEQYFGPGTRLTVT.